This T cell receptor (beta chain) stems from a study of blood T cell repertoires in COVID-19. Original processing notes: Nucleated cell counts were estimated from reference gene primer amplification. Data came from immunoSEQ multiplex PCR; TCRdb stores just in-frame clones and leaves some out. V and J calls and clone size follow that table, whereas D and trimming were derived from the DNA. The sample includes 65,000 to 90,000 clones, around nine tenths of them seen just once. The CDR3 contains 14 residues. CDR1 is SNHLY, CDR2 FYNNEI, per germline. V lost 7 bases and J lost 5; bases outside the gene matches: 8.

This receptor was obtained from a young woman with acute or convalescent COVID-19. Input material: peripheral blood. The rearrangement uses TRBV2 and TRBJ2-1; TRBD1 aligns across 7 bases. CDR3 sequence (DNA): TGTGCCAGCAACCTGCAGGGGGTGAACAATGAGCAGTTCTTC. It is translated as CASNLQGVNNEQFF.